Below, 11 T cell receptor beta chains from the same sample are listed, as sequenced in a study of control samples from healthy donors and cancer patients. Produced via immunoSEQ multiplex PCR; TCRdb's table is partial and in-frame only. Among approximately 70,000 clones listed, 75% to 90% were seen once. Sequencing was carried out using blood. These receptors all come from a man in his fifties in good health.

The chain uses TRBV24-1 and TRBJ2-4; 7 bases agree with TRBD2. The CDR3 totals 20 residues. The germline V gene encodes CDR1 KGHDR and CDR2 SFDVKD. The ends lost 7 bases at V and 0 bases at J; junction bases unmatched: 20. CDR3 amino acids: CATSAPSSGRDPLAKNIQYF. CDR3 DNA sequence: TGTGCCACCAGCGCCCCTAGTTCGGGGAGGGACCCTCTAGCCAAAAACATTCAGTACTTC.

The gene calls are TRBV27 and TRBJ2-7; 7 bases map to TRBD1. V was pared by 8 bases and J by 0 bases, with 10 bases of the junction left unmatched. This CDR3 has 15 amino acids. Germline-derived CDR1 and CDR2 are MNHEY and SMNVEV (reference sequence). The CDR3 DNA reads TGTGCCAGCGCCCTGACCAGGGGGAGCTCCTACGAGCAGTACTTC. It is translated as CASALTRGSSYEQYF.

This chain links TRBV2 with TRBJ2-1, with a weak D call TRBD2 (6 bases). The CDR3 runs to 11 residues. Trimming shortened V by 8 bases and J by 6 bases, and 8 bases separated the two germline ends. The germline CDR1 and CDR2 sequences are SNHLY and FYNNEI. CDR3 DNA: TGTGCCAGCGCAGCGGGCAATGAGCAGTTCTTC. The encoded protein is CASAAGNEQFF.

The rearrangement joins TRBV7-9 to TRBJ2-1; possibly TRBD2 for D (6 bases). This CDR3 comprises 11 residues. The V end was cut by 6 bases, the J end by 9 bases, with 9 bases between. CDR1 and CDR2 (germline): SEHNR, FQNEAQ (reference sequence). CDR3 nucleotides: TGTGCCAGCAGTTCGGAGGGTGAGCAGTTCTTC. Its translation: CASSSEGEQFF.

The chain couples TRBV4-1 to TRBJ2-2; 10 nucleotides align to TRBD1. CDR1 and CDR2 (germline): MGHRA, YSYEKL. V shed 4 bases, J shed 4 bases, and the junction held 3 bases outside the gene matches. This CDR3 is built from 15 residues. CDR3 residues: CASSPGTGVTGELFF. The CDR3, as DNA: TGCGCCAGCAGCCCCGGGACAGGGGTCACCGGGGAGCTGTTTTTT.

The chain links TRBV6-5 to TRBJ2-2; D is undetermined. Germline V gives CDR1 MNHEY, CDR2 SVGAGI. V was pared by 8 bases and J by 5 bases, with 9 bases between. CDR3 size: 12 residues. CDR3 sequence: CASSRSTGELFF. The CDR3 DNA is TGTGCCAGCTCTAGGTCAACCGGGGAGCTGTTTTTT.

This chain joins TRBV5-6 and TRBJ2-1; TRBD2 agrees at 8 bases. V trimming: 0 bases; J trimming: 8 bases; junction bases outside the gene matches: 13. This CDR3 has 17 amino acids. Germline V gene sequence: CDR1 SGHDT, CDR2 YYEEEE. CDR3 in DNA: TGTGCCAGCAGCTTGGGGGGCCCTCTAGCGGGTTTGGATGAGCAGTTCTTC. It encodes CASSLGGPLAGLDEQFF.

V is TRBV19 and J is TRBJ2-7, with TRBD1 matching over 10 bases. The V gene end was trimmed by 6 bases and the J gene end by 4 bases; junction bases not matched to a gene: 6. The CDR3 length is 14 residues. Germline lookup yields CDR1 LNHDA and CDR2 SQIVND (reference sequence). The CDR3 loop is CASRGGQGRYEQYF. CDR3 sequence (DNA): TGTGCCAGTAGAGGGGGACAGGGGAGATACGAGCAGTACTTC.

The gene calls are TRBV7-6 and TRBJ2-1; unclear D gene. V shed 1 base and J shed 10 bases, with 8 bases lying between them. The CDR3 is 12 residues long. Germline V gives CDR1 SGHVS, CDR2 FNYEAQ. The CDR3 bases are TGTGCCAGCAGCTTAGAAATTTTCGAGCAGTTCTTC. As protein: CASSLEIFEQFF.

The V and J genes are TRBV4-1 and TRBJ2-5; D possibly corresponds to TRBD2 (6 bases). Germline V lookup: CDR1 MGHRA, CDR2 YSYEKL. The CDR3 has 16 residues. Trimming left V 0 bases short and J 4 bases short, with 15 bases between. CDR3 nucleotides: TGCGCCAGCAGCCAAGAAAGTCCGGGACTTACAGAGACCCAGTACTTC. Translating it yields CASSQESPGLTETQYF.

This chain joins TRBV11-2 and TRBJ2-7; 11 nucleotides match TRBD2. Germline assignment: CDR1 SGHAT and CDR2 FQNNGV. The V and J ends lost 5 bases and 1 base, in that order; junction bases with no gene match: 4. The CDR3 is 15 residues long. The CDR3 here is CASSTSSGRSYEQYF. CDR3 bases: TGTGCCAGCAGCACCTCTAGCGGGAGGTCCTACGAGCAGTACTTC.